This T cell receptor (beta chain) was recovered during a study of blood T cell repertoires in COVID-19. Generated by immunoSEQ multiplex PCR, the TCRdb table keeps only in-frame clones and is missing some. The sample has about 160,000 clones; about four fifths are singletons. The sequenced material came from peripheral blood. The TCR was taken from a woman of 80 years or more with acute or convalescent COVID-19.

Written as DNA, the CDR3 is TGCGCCAGCAGCGGTGACAGGGTGGGGGAAAAACTGTTTTTT. This translates into CASSGDRVGEKLFF. The rearrangement links TRBV5-1 to TRBJ1-4; 7 nucleotides agree with TRBD1. Trimming cost V 4 bases and J 8 bases; bases outside gene matches: 8. The CDR3 contains 14 residues. Germline-derived CDR1 and CDR2 are SGHRS and YFSETQ.